What follows are 20 T cell receptor beta chains derived from one specimen sequenced in a study of cytomegalovirus exposure and HLA in healthy donors. The PCR made use of 60 Vbeta and 13 Jbeta primers. Measured with immunoSEQ multiplex PCR; TCRdb has only the in-frame clones, and not every one. The sample holds under 100,000 clones, approximately 80% seen once. Sequenced: PBMCs. These receptors all stem from a man aged 35-49 years in good health and CMV-seronegative.

The V call is TRBV29-1, the J call TRBJ2-5; TRBD1 agrees at 7 bases. The CDR3 has 12 residues. Germline CDR1 and CDR2: SQVTM and ANQGSEA. DNA of the CDR3: TGCAGTGACCGGGACAGCAAAGAGACCCAGTACTTC. This gives the protein CSDRDSKETQYF.

This clone was seen a single time. CDR3 amino acids: CASSSGLGNQPQHF. DNA for the CDR3: TGTGCCAGCAGTTCAGGGCTGGGGAATCAGCCCCAGCATTTT. The rearrangement uses TRBV7-9 and TRBJ1-5, with a weak D call TRBD1 (5 bases). Germline CDR1 SEHNR, CDR2 FQNEAQ (reference sequence). The CDR3 runs to 14 residues. V dropped 6 bases and J dropped 4 bases, with 13 bases sitting between them.

V and J are TRBV6-1 and TRBJ1-3; D unresolved. V dropped 4 bases and J dropped 2 bases, with 15 bases sitting between them. Germline loops: CDR1 MNHNS, CDR2 SASEGT. This CDR3 spans 16 amino acids. The chain's CDR3 is CASSVLRGDAGNTIYF. The CDR3 DNA reads as TGTGCCAGCAGTGTCCTACGAGGTGACGCTGGAAACACCATATATTTT.

The chain has TRBV6-6 and TRBJ1-4; 10 nucleotides match TRBD1. Trimming cost V 6 bases and J 5 bases; bases outside gene matches: 6. Germline lookup yields CDR1 MNHNY and CDR2 SVGAGI (reference sequence). CDR3 length: 15 amino acids. The CDR3 protein is CASSHRGQGNEKLFF. In DNA form, the CDR3 reads TGTGCCAGCAGCCACCGGGGACAGGGGAATGAAAAACTGTTTTTT.

This clone was seen a handful of times. The rearrangement joins TRBV4-3 to TRBJ1-1; tentatively, D is TRBD1 (5 bases). CDR1 is LGHNA and CDR2 is YSLEER in the germline V gene. This CDR3 has 14 amino acids. Trimming removed 6 bases from V and 1 base from J, with 12 bases in between. CDR3 residues: CASSPSGGNTEAFF. CDR3 DNA: TGCGCCAGCAGTCCTTCGGGGGGGAACACTGAAGCTTTCTTT.

The gene calls are TRBV6-5 and TRBJ1-1; 8 positions match TRBD1. CDR1 and CDR2 (germline): MNHEY, SVGAGI. The CDR3 is made up of 15 amino acids. J was trimmed by 5 bases and V by 5 bases; bases with no gene match: 10. The CDR3, as DNA: TGTGCCAGCAGTCGAAGACAGGGGCTAGGTACTGAAGCTTTCTTT. Amino acid sequence: CASSRRQGLGTEAFF.

This clone was counted once. CDR3 DNA sequence: TGTGCCAGCAGCTTAAATGGGGGTAGCGGGCAGTACTTC. Translated, it gives CASSLNGGSGQYF. The chain employs TRBV7-2 and TRBJ2-7, with D possibly being TRBD2 (6 bases). The CDR3 extends over 13 amino acids. CDR1 is SGHTA and CDR2 is FQGNSA in the germline V gene. Trimming cost V 2 bases and J 9 bases, with 14 bases left between them.

The chain is built from TRBV4-2 and TRBJ2-3; 7 bases align to TRBD2. Germline V lookup: CDR1 LGHNA, CDR2 YNFKEQ. There are 15 residues in the CDR3. Trimming took 0 bases from V and 3 from J; bases not matched to a gene: 3. The CDR3: CASSQDRGGTDTQYF. The DNA of the CDR3 is TGTGCCAGCAGCCAAGATCGCGGGGGAACAGATACGCAGTATTTT.

V gene TRBV5-1 combines with J gene TRBJ2-1; a possible D gene is TRBD1 (6 bases). Germline V gene data show CDR1 as SGHRS and CDR2 as YFSETQ. The CDR3 totals 15 residues. With 2 bases removed from V and 7 bases from J, the gap between germline ends came to 16 bases. The CDR3 nucleotides read TGCGCCAGCAGCTTCGATGCGCTTACAGGGAATGAGCAGTTCTTC. It specifies CASSFDALTGNEQFF.

The V and J genes are TRBV5-6 and TRBJ2-5; 8 bases line up with TRBD1. Gene TRBJ2-7 matches the end of the DNA better, so the J call may be wrong. The CDR3 loop spans 14 amino acids. CDR1 and CDR2 (germline): SGHDT, YYEEEE. This CDR3 reads CASSSAGQGYEQYF. In nucleotides, the CDR3 is TGTGCCAGCAGCTCCGCCGGACAGGGCTACGAGCAGTACTTC.

CDR3 DNA sequence: TGTGCCAGCAGCTTGGACAGGGTTTCCGAGACCCAGTACTTC. Translated, it gives CASSLDRVSETQYF. The chain joins TRBV7-3 to TRBJ2-5, with TRBD1 matching 8 bases. Per the germline V gene, CDR1 is SGHTA and CDR2 is FQGTGA. CDR3 length: 14 residues. V was pared by 3 bases and J by 5 bases, with 5 bases of the junction left unmatched.

V gene TRBV19 combines with J gene TRBJ1-3; no firm D call. Trimming left V 3 bases short and J 0 bases short, with 9 bases between. This CDR3 spans 15 amino acids. Per germline, CDR1 LNHDA and CDR2 SQIVND (reference sequence). The DNA of the CDR3 is TGTGCCAGTAGTATCTCCCCAGGCTCTGGAAACACCATATATTTT. It yields the protein CASSISPGSGNTIYF.

Only one count was recorded for this clone. The chain links TRBV28 to TRBJ2-7; D remains ambiguous. The CDR3 sequence is 12 residues long. Germline values: CDR1 MDHEN, CDR2 SYDVKM. Between the trimmed V and J ends, which lost 7 bases and 9 bases, there was a span of 16 bases. The CDR3 bases are TGTGCCAGCAAGGCGATCTCGGAGCCGCAGTACTTC. Its translation is CASKAISEPQYF.

The rearrangement links TRBV4-2 to TRBJ2-4; D is possibly TRBD2 (6 bases). Germline V lookup: CDR1 LGHNA, CDR2 YNFKEQ. CDR3 length equals 15 residues. The V and J ends lost 1 base and 6 bases respectively, with 13 bases between them. CDR3 sequence reads: CASSQGGGVGNIQYF. The CDR3 region has the DNA TGTGCCAGCAGCCAAGGAGGCGGGGTGGGAAACATTCAGTACTTC.

This sequence joins TRBV5-1 and TRBJ2-5; D not resolved. CDR3 length equals 12 residues. Trimming removed 5 bases at V and 3 bases at J, with 8 bases between. Germline CDR1 SGHRS, CDR2 YFSETQ. The CDR3 nucleotides are TGCGCCAGCAGATTAGGAGAAGAGACCCAGTACTTC. Translation gives CASRLGEETQYF. The full variable domain, with the rest looked up from reference TRBV5-1 and TRBJ2-5, is KAGVTQTPRYLIKTRGQQVTLSCSPISGHRSVSWYQQTPGQGLQFLFEYFSETQRNKGNFPGRFSGRQFSNSRSEMNVSTLELGDSALYLCASRLGEETQYFGPGTRLLVL.

The chain employs TRBV2 and TRBJ1-1; the D is unclear. The CDR3 loop spans 11 amino acids. Looked up from germline, CDR1 is SNHLY and CDR2 is FYNNEI. Trimming removed 5 bases at V and 11 bases at J, with 12 bases between. The chain's CDR3 is CASSNLKSAFF. The CDR3 nucleotides are TGTGCCAGCAGTAACTTAAAATCGGCTTTCTTT.

The rearrangement joins TRBV5-8 to TRBJ1-6; TRBD1 aligns across 8 bases. Germline assignment: CDR1 SGHTS and CDR2 YDEGEE. After removal of 4 bases from V and 6 bases from J, the junction contained 6 bases not matched to a gene. This CDR3 spans 15 amino acids. CDR3 DNA: TGTGCCAGCAGCCTCTTGGACAGGGCTAATTCACCCCTCCACTTT. This encodes CASSLLDRANSPLHF.

This chain joins TRBV6-6 and TRBJ2-7; possible D gene TRBD1, 6 bases. The ends were cut back, 8 bases at V and 9 bases at J, with 14 bases in the middle. The CDR3 totals 11 residues. Germline CDR1 reads MNHNY; CDR2 reads SVGAGI (reference sequence). Here the CDR3 reads CASGDTRAQYF. DNA for the CDR3: TGTGCCAGCGGGGACACCCGGGCGCAGTACTTC.

This rearrangement joins TRBV2 to TRBJ2-4; possibly TRBD1 for D (6 bases). V lost 5 bases and J lost 2, with 16 bases in between. Germline CDR1 and CDR2: SNHLY and FYNNEI. This CDR3 has 16 amino acids. CDR3 sequence reads: CASSILATGPKNIQYF. CDR3 sequence (DNA): TGTGCCAGCAGTATCTTAGCGACAGGACCCAAAAACATTCAGTACTTC.

Written as DNA, the CDR3 is TGTGCCAGCAGCTTACAGGAAAACTCCTACGAGCAGTACTTC. Encoded protein: CASSLQENSYEQYF. The chain couples TRBV5-4 to TRBJ2-7; a possible D gene is TRBD1 (5 bases). The CDR3 sequence is 14 residues long. The V gene lost 2 bases and the J gene lost 0 bases, with 9 bases spanning the gap. The germline CDR1 and CDR2 sequences are SGHNT and YYREEE (reference sequence).